Listed below are T cell receptor beta chains from one sample, sequenced in a study of response to subunit inactivated influenza vaccine. Using its own MiXCR run on the RT-PCR reads, TCRdb lists one record per CDR3 protein. The sample records about 520,000 distinct CDR3 sequences, approximately 7.7% being singletons. This material consisted of PBMCs from blood, taken less than 30 months after vaccination. The origin of the receptors is a man between 50 and 75 years old who received an inactivated influenza vaccine. CDR3s include the opening cysteine and the closing phenylalanine or tryptophan. The D gene is left open where the match is weak. Rows may omit the clone size; those that give it use once, few, many or a size class.

d_call j_call clone_size v_call cdr3_nt cdr3_aa
TRBD2 TRBJ2-1 NA TRBV27 TGTGCCAGCAGTTTAAGGCGGCACTGGACTAGCGTGAACAATGAGCAGTTCTTC CASSLRRHWTSVNNEQFF
TRBD1 TRBJ2-2 NA TRBV28 TGTGCCAGCATTTCCCCGGGACAGGGGGCTGGCGGGGAGCTGTTTTTT CASISPGQGAGGELFF
NA TRBJ2-7 few TRBV29-1 TGCAGCGTTGAAAAAGATTACGAGCAGTACTTC CSVEKDYEQYF
NA TRBJ1-4 many TRBV24-1 TGTGCCACCGGAACCGGGACGGCAAATGAAAAACTGTTTTTT CATGTGTANEKLFF
NA TRBJ2-7 NA TRBV12-3/TRBV12-4 TGTGCCAGCAGTTTAGGGGGGGATTTCTACGAGCAGTACTTC CASSLGGDFYEQYF
NA TRBJ2-3 NA TRBV20-1 TGCAGTGCTAGAGATCAGGCAAGCGGAGCTACGCAGTATTTT CSARDQASGATQYF
NA TRBJ1-1 few TRBV5-1 TGCGCCAGCAGCTTGGAGGATGGCACTGAAGCTTTCTTT CASSLEDGTEAFF
TRBD1 TRBJ1-2 many TRBV5-1 TGCGCCAGCAGCTTGACCGGACAGGGCTATGGCTACACCTTC CASSLTGQGYGYTF
TRBD2 TRBJ2-7 many TRBV12-3/TRBV12-4 TGTGCCAGCAGACACACCCGATCGGGACTAGCGGGACCCGAGCAGTACTTC CASRHTRSGLAGPEQYF
NA TRBJ1-5 few TRBV18 TGTGCCAGCTCATCAACAACGGGAGGGCTTGGGGGAAATCAGCCCCAGCATTTT CASSSTTGGLGGNQPQHF
NA TRBJ1-4 NA TRBV28 TGTGCCAGCAGTTTATTGGCAGGCCCTAATGAAAAACTGTTTTTT CASSLLAGPNEKLFF
NA TRBJ2-3 many TRBV20-1 TGCAGTGCTAGAGATGGGAGCGGCACAGATACGCAGTATTTT CSARDGSGTDTQYF
NA TRBJ2-4 many TRBV6-5 TGTGCCAGCAGTTACTCTAGGGCAGGACTAGCCAAAAACATTCAGTACTTC CASSYSRAGLAKNIQYF
NA TRBJ2-2 few TRBV2 TGTGCCAGCAGTAAAGGGACCGGGGAGCTGTTTTTT CASSKGTGELFF
TRBD1 TRBJ2-7 NA TRBV28 TGTGCCAGCAGTCCTTCCGGGACAGCGTCGGCCTACGAGCAGTACTTC CASSPSGTASAYEQYF
NA TRBJ2-1 few TRBV20-1 TGCAGTGCTACACACAATGAGCAGTTCTTC CSATHNEQFF
TRBD2 TRBJ2-2 many TRBV6-2/TRBV6-3 TGTGCCACCGGACTAGCGGGGACGAACACCGGGGAGCTGTTTTTT CATGLAGTNTGELFF
TRBD2 TRBJ2-1 NA TRBV20-1 TGCAGTGCTGCCCCGACTAGCGGGAGAGGGCCGCTTGACAATGAGCAGTTCTTC CSAAPTSGRGPLDNEQFF
TRBD1 TRBJ1-1 few TRBV7-2 TGTGCCAGCAGCCGAGGGGGCAGCATGAACACTGAAGCTTTCTTT CASSRGGSMNTEAFF
NA TRBJ1-2 many TRBV27 TGTGCCAGCAGTTTCGCACTTGGGGGTGCTGGCTACACCTTC CASSFALGGAGYTF
NA TRBJ2-6 NA TRBV20-1 TGCAGTGCTAGAGATCTAAAGGTATCCTCTGGGGCCAACGTCCTGACTTTC CSARDLKVSSGANVLTF
NA TRBJ2-6 many TRBV15 TGTGCCACCAGCAGGGGACGGTACTCTGGGGCCAACGTCCTGACTTTC CATSRGRYSGANVLTF
NA TRBJ2-1 few TRBV6-5 TGTGCCAGCAGTTGGGGAACTAAGGGTACGGTTGAGCAGTTCTTC CASSWGTKGTVEQFF
NA TRBJ1-2 NA TRBV29-1 TGCAGCGTTGGGTTGCAGCAAAACTATGGCTACACCTTC CSVGLQQNYGYTF
TRBD1 TRBJ2-7 many TRBV2 TGTGCCAGCAGGGACAGGGTAAACTCCTACGAGCAGTACTTC CASRDRVNSYEQYF
NA TRBJ2-6 few TRBV7-9 TGTGCCAGCAGCTTTGGCCAGGCCGGGGCCAACGTCCTGACTTTC CASSFGQAGANVLTF
TRBD1 TRBJ1-6 few TRBV20-1 TGCAGTGCTCTTGGGACAGGGAGCTATAATTCACCCCTCCACTTT CSALGTGSYNSPLHF
NA TRBJ1-2 NA TRBV2 TGTGCCAGCAGTGAGGGATGGAACTATGGCTACACCTTC CASSEGWNYGYTF
TRBD2 TRBJ2-3 NA TRBV15 TGTGCCACCAGCAGGGGAGGACTAGCTAAAACAGATACGCAGTATTTT CATSRGGLAKTDTQYF
TRBD2 TRBJ2-1 many TRBV27 TGTGCCAGCAGTCCGAGACTAGCGGGGTATTACAATGAGCAGTTCTTC CASSPRLAGYYNEQFF
NA TRBJ1-5 many TRBV25-1 TGTGCCAGCAAAAATCTCCCAAAGGGCAATCAGCCCCAGCATTTT CASKNLPKGNQPQHF
NA TRBJ2-6 many TRBV6-5 TGTGCCAGCAGTTACTCTTACGCGGGGGCCTACTCTGGGGCCAACGTCCTGACTTTC CASSYSYAGAYSGANVLTF